This TCR beta chain was observed in a study of shared clonotypes between healthy human individuals. TCRdb keeps only in-frame clones here, not all; method: immunoSEQ multiplex PCR. The data contain around 2.5 million clones, over 85% of them seen just once; the ten biggest clones take up 0.36%. CDR1 is GTSNPN, CDR2 SVGIG, per germline (reference sequence). Trimming took off 0 bases at V and 5 bases at J, with 10 bases between the two ends. The CDR3 totals 13 residues. The V gene is TRBV30, the J gene TRBJ2-5; D perhaps matches TRBD1 (5 bases). The source of this sequence is a man between 18 and 35 years old in good health. Some clones in this sample may be carry-over from other donors' samples. Sequenced input: naive CD4+ T cells from PBMCs. Subset defined: CD45RA+ positively selected. CDR3 bases: TGTGCCTGGAGTGTAAGGGGCACGGAGACCCAGTACTTC. As protein: CAWSVRGTETQYF.